This T cell receptor beta chain was documented in a study of cytomegalovirus exposure and HLA in healthy donors. Concerning this clone itself: Its antigen is undetermined. The junction shows a germline mismatch at one end, possibly a read error.

Study results and caveats: Serostatus for CMV was the only available immune exposure information. Roughly uniform sequencing depth across donors was assumed, possibly incorrectly. In a later analysis, a missense DCLRE1C variant was linked to TCR beta V- and J-gene trimming.

Primers: 60 Vbeta forward and 13 Jbeta reverse. Sequenced by immunoSEQ multiplex PCR; TCRdb stores in-frame clones only, minus some. The top ten hold under 8% of the sample, which has about 240,000 clones, about 80% seen once. Germline CDR1 SEHNR, CDR2 FQNEAQ (reference sequence). The CDR3 runs to 13 residues. The receptor's source is a woman aged 60 to 75 in good health and CMV-seropositive. The sample taken for sequencing was PBMCs. The chain has TRBV7-9 and TRBJ1-1; a possible D gene is TRBD1 (5 bases). CDR3 protein: CSSSKTANTEAFF. The DNA for the CDR3 is TGTTCCAGCAGCAAGACAGCTAACACTGAAGCTTTCTTT. Supplemented by reference TRBV7-9 and TRBJ1-1, the full variable domain reads DTGVSQNPRHKITKRGQNVTFRCDPISEHNRLYWYRQTLGQGPEFLTYFQNEAQLEKSRLLSDRFSAERPKGSFSTLEIQRTEQGDSAMYLCSSSKTANTEAFFGQGTRLTVV.